This T cell receptor beta chain is from a study of blood T cell repertoires in COVID-19. Overall study: Sources were T cells, B-cell-depleted T cells, or PBMCs; the material itself was cDNA or gDNA.

Seattle patients were enrolled while actively infected and followed longitudinally. Some clones are missing from TCRdb's copy, which holds only in-frame ones; the method was immunoSEQ multiplex PCR. This table holds about 240,000 clones, approximately 91% found once. The CDR3 runs to 14 residues. The germline V gene encodes CDR1 LGHNT and CDR2 FRNRAP. V was trimmed by 6 bases and J by 1 base, leaving 10 bases between them. This receptor was taken from a man aged 30 to 39 with COVID-19, enrolled during active disease. Input material: peripheral blood. The chain recombines TRBV12-5 with TRBJ2-4, with TRBD2 as a possible D gene (5 bases). CDR3 region: CASGTGFAKNIQYF. Written as DNA, the CDR3 is TGTGCTAGTGGGACGGGATTTGCCAAAAACATTCAGTACTTC.